Sequencing of this TCR beta chain was carried out in a study of cytomegalovirus exposure and HLA in healthy donors. This CDR3 is 15 amino acids long. The trim removed 1 base at V and 10 bases at J, leaving 12 bases unmatched. Germline assignment: CDR1 LNHNV and CDR2 YYDKDF (reference sequence). Sequencing used immunoSEQ multiplex PCR; TCRdb keeps in-frame clones, though not all of them. The sample carries 200,000 to 250,000 clones, over 75% recorded once. This chain uses TRBV15 with TRBJ1-1; TRBD1 aligns across 7 bases. Input material: PBMCs. This clonotype was obtained from a young woman in good health and CMV-seropositive. As DNA, the CDR3 is TGTGCCACCAGCAGAGCGGGTCGACAGGGACAGTTAGCTTTCTTT. Amino acid sequence: CATSRAGRQGQLAFF.